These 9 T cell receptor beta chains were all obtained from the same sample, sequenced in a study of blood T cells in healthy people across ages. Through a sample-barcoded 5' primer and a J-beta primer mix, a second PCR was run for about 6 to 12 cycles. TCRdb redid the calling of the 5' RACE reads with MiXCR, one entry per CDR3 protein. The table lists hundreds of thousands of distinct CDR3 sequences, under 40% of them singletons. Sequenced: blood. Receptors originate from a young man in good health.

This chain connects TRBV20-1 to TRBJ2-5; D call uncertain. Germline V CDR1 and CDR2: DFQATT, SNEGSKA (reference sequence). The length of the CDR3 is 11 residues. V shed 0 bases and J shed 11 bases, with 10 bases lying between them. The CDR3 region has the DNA TGCAGTGCTAGAGATCATGTTGGGCAGTACTTC. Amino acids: CSARDHVGQYF.

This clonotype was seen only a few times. The CDR3 nucleotides read TGTGCCACCAGTGATTGGGGGAACCAGCCCCAGCATTTT. This encodes CATSDWGNQPQHF. The V gene is TRBV24-1, the J gene TRBJ1-5, with D possibly being TRBD1 (5 bases). The CDR3 is 13 amino acids. The V and J ends lost 2 bases and 7 bases respectively, with 8 bases between them. Germline V CDR1 and CDR2: KGHDR, SFDVKD.

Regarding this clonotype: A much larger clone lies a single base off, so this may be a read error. CDR3 in DNA: TGTGCCAGCAGCTCCCAACCATCCTACGAGCGGTACTTC. It is translated as CASSSQPSYERYF. The genes are TRBV7-2 and TRBJ2-7; D unclear. CDR3 size: 13 residues. CDR1 SGHTA and CDR2 FQGNSA come from the germline V gene. The variable domain in full, with the rest retrieved from reference TRBV7-2 and TRBJ2-7, is GAGVSQSPSNKVTEKGKDVELRCDPISGHTALYWYRQSLGQGLEFLIYFQGNSAPDKSGLPSDRFSAERTGGSVSTLTIQRTQQEDSAVYLCASSSQPSYERYFGPGTRLTVT.

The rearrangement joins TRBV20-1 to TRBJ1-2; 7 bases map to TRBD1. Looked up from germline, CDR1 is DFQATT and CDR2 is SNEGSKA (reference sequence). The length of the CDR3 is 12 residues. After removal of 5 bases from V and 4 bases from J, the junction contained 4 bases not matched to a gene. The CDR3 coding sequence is TGCAGTGCTGAACAGGGGACCTATGGCTACACCTTC. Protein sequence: CSAEQGTYGYTF.

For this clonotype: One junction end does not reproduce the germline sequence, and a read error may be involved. The CDR3 sequence is CVSSLWAEETQYF. Here the CDR3 DNA reads TGTGTCAGCAGTTTATGGGCAGAAGAGACCCAGTACTTC. V is TRBV6-5 and J is TRBJ2-5, with D unclear. The length of the CDR3 is 13 residues. CDR1 and CDR2 from the germline V gene are MNHEY and SVGAGI.

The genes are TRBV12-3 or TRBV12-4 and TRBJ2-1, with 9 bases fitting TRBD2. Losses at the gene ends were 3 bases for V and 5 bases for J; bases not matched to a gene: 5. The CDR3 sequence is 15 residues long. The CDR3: CASSFGGGANNEQFF. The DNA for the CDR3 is TGTGCCAGCAGTTTCGGCGGGGGGGCCAACAATGAGCAGTTCTTC.

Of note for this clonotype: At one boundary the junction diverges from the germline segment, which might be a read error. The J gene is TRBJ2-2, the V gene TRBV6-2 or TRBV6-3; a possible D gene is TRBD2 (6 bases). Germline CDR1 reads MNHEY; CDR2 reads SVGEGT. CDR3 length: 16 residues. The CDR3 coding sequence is TGTGCCGGCAGTTCCCTCATGCAGGGAGGCCCCGGGGAGCTGTTTTTT. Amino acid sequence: CAGSSLMQGGPGELFF.

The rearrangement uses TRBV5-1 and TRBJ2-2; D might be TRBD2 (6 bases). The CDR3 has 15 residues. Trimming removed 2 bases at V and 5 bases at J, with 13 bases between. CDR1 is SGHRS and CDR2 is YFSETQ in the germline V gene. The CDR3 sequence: CASSFRGAPTGELFF. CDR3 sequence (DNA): TGCGCCAGCAGCTTCCGCGGGGCCCCAACCGGGGAGCTGTTTTTT.

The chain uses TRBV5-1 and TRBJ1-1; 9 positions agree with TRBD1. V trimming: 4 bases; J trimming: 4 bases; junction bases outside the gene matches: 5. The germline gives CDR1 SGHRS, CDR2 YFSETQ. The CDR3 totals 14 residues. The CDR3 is CASSVRQGGTEAFF. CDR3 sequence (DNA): TGCGCCAGCAGCGTTCGACAGGGGGGCACTGAAGCTTTCTTT.